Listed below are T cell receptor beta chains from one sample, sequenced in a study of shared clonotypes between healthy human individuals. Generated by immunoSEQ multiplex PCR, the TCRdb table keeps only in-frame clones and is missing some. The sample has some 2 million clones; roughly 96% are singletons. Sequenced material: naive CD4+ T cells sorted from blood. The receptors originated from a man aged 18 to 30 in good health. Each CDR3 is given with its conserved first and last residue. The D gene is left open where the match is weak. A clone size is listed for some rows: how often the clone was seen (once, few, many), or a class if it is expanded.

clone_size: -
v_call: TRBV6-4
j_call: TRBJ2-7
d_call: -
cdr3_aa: CASSDLDTSYEQYF
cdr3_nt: TGTGCCAGCAGTGACCTGGACACCTCCTACGAGCAGTACTTC

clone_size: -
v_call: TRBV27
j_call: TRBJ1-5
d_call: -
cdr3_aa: CASKGGGVSNQPQHF
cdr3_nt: TGTGCCAGCAAGGGGGGAGGGGTAAGCAATCAGCCCCAGCATTTT

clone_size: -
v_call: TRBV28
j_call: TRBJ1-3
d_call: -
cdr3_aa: CASSRATTGGNTIYF
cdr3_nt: TGTGCCAGCAGCCGAGCAACCACAGGGGGAAACACCATATATTTT

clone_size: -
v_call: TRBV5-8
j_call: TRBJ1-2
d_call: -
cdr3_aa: CASSLVRSGYTF
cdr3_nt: TGTGCCAGCAGCCTCGTCCGCTCTGGCTACACCTTC

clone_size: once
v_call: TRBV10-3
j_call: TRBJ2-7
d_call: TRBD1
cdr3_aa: CAISELAGGGYEQYF
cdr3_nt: TGTGCCATCAGTGAGTTGGCAGGGGGTGGCTACGAGCAGTACTTC

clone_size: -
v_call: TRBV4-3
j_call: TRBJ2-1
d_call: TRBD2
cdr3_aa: CASSQDPASGRAGNEQFF
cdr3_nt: TGCGCCAGCAGCCAAGACCCCGCTAGCGGGAGGGCCGGGAATGAGCAGTTCTTC

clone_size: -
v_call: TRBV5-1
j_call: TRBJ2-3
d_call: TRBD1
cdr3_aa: CASSFGTVPPDTQYF
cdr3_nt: TGCGCCAGCAGCTTTGGGACAGTTCCCCCAGATACGCAGTATTTT

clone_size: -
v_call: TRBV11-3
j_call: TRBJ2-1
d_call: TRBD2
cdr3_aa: CASSQTSGRVSTNEQFF
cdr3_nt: TGTGCCAGCAGTCAGACTAGCGGGAGAGTCTCGACCAATGAGCAGTTCTTC

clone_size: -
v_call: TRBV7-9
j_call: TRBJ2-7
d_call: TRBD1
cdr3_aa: CASSLGQGANEQYF
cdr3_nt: TGTGCCAGCAGCTTAGGACAGGGGGCTAACGAGCAGTACTTC

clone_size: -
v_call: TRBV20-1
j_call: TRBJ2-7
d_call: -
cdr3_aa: CSARTDREQYF
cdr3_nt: TGCAGTGCTAGGACTGACAGGGAGCAGTACTTC

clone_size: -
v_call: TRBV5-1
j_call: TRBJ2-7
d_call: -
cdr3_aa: CASSLDSGTATYEQYF
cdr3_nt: TGCGCCAGCAGCTTGGATTCCGGGACGGCTACCTACGAGCAGTACTTC

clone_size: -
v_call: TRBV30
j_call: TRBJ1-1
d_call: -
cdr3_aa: CAWSVLNDAFF
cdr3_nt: TGTGCCTGGAGTGTACTAAACGATGCTTTCTTT

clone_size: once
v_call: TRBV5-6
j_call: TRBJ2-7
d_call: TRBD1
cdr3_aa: CASSSTDRVEQYF
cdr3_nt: TGTGCCAGCAGCTCCACAGACAGGGTCGAGCAGTACTTC

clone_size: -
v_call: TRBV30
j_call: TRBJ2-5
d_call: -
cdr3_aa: CAWSGRGRGSGQYF
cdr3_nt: TGTGCCTGGAGTGGTAGGGGCAGAGGAAGCGGGCAGTACTTC

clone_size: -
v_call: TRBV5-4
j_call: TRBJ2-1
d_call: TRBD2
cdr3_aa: CASSPELAGGYNEQFF
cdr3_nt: TGTGCCAGCAGCCCTGAACTAGCGGGAGGGTACAATGAGCAGTTCTTC

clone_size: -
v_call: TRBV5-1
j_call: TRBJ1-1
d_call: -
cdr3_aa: CASSLGGVMNTEAFF
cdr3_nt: TGCGCCAGCAGCTTGGGGGGCGTCATGAACACTGAAGCTTTCTTT

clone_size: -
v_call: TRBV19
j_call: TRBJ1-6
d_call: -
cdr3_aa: CASSIGGGIGYWTLHF
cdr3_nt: TGTGCCAGTAGTATAGGCGGAGGGATCGGGTATTGGACCCTCCACTTT

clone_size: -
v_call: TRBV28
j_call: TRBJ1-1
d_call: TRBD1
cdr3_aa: CASTNRQGGNTEAFF
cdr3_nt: TGTGCCAGCACGAACCGACAGGGGGGAAACACTGAAGCTTTCTTT

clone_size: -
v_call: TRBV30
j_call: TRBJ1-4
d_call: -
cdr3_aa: CAWSPWGGELFF
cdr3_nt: TGTGCCTGGTCCCCCTGGGGGGGAGAACTGTTTTTT

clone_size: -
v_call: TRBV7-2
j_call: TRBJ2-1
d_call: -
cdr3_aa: CASSLGQGHYNEQFF
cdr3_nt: TGTGCCAGCAGCTTAGGCCAGGGGCACTACAATGAGCAGTTCTTC

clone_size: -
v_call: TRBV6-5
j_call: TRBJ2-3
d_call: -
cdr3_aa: CASSYSGQNTDTQYF
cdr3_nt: TGTGCCAGCAGTTACTCCGGACAGAACACAGATACGCAGTATTTT

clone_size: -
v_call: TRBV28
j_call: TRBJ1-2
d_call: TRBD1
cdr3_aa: CASSLARQGSYGYTF
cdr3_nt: TGTGCCAGCAGTTTAGCTCGACAGGGAAGCTATGGCTACACCTTC

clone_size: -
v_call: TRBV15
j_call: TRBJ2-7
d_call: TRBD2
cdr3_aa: CATSRSGLAGEAYEQYF
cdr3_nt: TGTGCCACCAGCAGATCGGGACTAGCGGGGGAAGCCTACGAGCAGTACTTC

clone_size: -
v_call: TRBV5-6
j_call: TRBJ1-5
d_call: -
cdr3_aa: CASSEGLSNQPQHF
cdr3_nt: TGTGCCAGCAGCGAGGGTCTTAGCAATCAGCCCCAGCATTTT

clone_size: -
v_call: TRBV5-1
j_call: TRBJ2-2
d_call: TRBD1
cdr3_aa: CASSRSPGTGAGELFF
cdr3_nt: TGCGCCAGCAGCCGTAGCCCCGGGACAGGGGCCGGGGAGCTGTTTTTT

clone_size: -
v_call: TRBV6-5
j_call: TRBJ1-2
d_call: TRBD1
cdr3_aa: CASGKETGAIYGYTF
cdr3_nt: TGTGCCAGCGGCAAGGAGACAGGGGCTATTTATGGCTACACCTTC

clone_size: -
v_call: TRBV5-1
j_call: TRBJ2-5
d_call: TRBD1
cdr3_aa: CASSPEGGTQYF
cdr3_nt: TGCGCCAGCAGCCCCGAAGGGGGCACCCAGTACTTC

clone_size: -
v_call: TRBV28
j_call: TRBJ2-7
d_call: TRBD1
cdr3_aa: CASSRYALGTGGFEQYF
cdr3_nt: TGTGCCAGCAGCCGATATGCATTGGGGACAGGGGGCTTCGAGCAGTACTTC

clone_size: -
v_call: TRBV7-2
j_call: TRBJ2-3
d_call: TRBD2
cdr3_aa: CASSPTSATPPTDTQYF
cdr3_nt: TGTGCCAGCAGCCCTACTAGCGCCACCCCTCCCACAGATACGCAGTATTTT

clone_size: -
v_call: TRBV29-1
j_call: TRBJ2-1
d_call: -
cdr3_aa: CSVAPVVGRNEQFF
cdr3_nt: TGCAGCGTTGCCCCGGTGGTGGGCCGCAATGAGCAGTTCTTC

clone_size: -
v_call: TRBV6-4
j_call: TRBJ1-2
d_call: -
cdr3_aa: CASSPPAGTNYGYTF
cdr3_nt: TGTGCCAGCAGTCCCCCGGCGGGTACGAACTATGGCTACACCTTC

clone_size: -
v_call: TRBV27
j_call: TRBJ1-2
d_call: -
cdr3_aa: CASSNRPTGDYGYTF
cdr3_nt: TGTGCCAGCAGTAACCGCCCCACTGGAGACTATGGCTACACCTTC

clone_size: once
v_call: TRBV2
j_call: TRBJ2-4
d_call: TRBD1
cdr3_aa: CASRTWTGKNIQYF
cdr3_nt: TGTGCCAGCAGGACCTGGACAGGGAAAAACATTCAGTACTTC

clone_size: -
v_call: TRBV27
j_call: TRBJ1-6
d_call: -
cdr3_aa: CASSLNRVVNSPLHF
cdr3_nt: TGTGCCAGCAGTTTGAACAGGGTCGTAAATTCACCCCTCCACTTT

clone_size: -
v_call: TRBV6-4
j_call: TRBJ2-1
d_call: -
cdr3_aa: CASSDSGGGGYNEQFF
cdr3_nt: TGTGCCAGCAGTGACTCAGGTGGGGGAGGATACAATGAGCAGTTCTTC

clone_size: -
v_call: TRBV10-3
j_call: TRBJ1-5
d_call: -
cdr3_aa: CAISEGREANQPQHF
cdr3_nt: TGTGCCATCAGTGAAGGCAGGGAGGCCAATCAGCCCCAGCATTTT

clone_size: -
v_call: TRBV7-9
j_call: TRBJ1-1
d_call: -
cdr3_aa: CASSRGGNTEAFF
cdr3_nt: TGTGCCAGCAGCCGAGGGGGGAACACTGAAGCTTTCTTT

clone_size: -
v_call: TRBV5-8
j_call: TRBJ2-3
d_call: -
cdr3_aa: CASSPGASTDTQYF
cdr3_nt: TGTGCCAGCAGCCCTGGAGCTAGCACAGATACGCAGTATTTT

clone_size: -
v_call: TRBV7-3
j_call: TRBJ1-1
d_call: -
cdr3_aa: CASSSYMNTEAFF
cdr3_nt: TGTGCCAGCAGCTCCTACATGAACACTGAAGCTTTCTTT

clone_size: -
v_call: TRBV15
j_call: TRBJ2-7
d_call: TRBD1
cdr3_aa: CATSRAWGQGVAYEQYF
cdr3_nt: TGTGCCACCAGCAGGGCCTGGGGACAGGGTGTGGCCTACGAGCAGTACTTC

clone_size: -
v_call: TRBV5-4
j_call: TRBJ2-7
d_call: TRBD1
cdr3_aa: CASSLAGTGAYEQYF
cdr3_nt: TGTGCCAGCAGCTTGGCCGGGACAGGAGCCTACGAGCAGTACTTC

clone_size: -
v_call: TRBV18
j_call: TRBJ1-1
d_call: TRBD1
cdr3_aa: CASSQTNAGTGVDPGFF
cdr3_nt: TGTGCCAGCTCACAAACTAATGCCGGGACAGGGGTGGATCCGGGTTTCTTT

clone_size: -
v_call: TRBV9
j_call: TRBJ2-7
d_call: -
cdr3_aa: CASSVVVGERQYF
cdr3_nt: TGTGCCAGCAGCGTAGTTGTGGGGGAAAGGCAGTACTTC

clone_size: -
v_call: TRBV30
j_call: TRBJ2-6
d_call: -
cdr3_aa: CAWSLRVAVDFSGANVLTF
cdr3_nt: TGTGCCTGGAGTTTAAGGGTCGCAGTAGACTTCTCTGGGGCCAACGTCCTGACTTTC

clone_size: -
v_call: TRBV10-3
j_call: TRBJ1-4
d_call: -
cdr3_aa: CAISEPGGGGEKLFF
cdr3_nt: TGTGCCATCAGTGAGCCGGGGGGCGGCGGTGAAAAACTGTTTTTT

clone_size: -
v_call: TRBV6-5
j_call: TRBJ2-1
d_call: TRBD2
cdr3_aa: CASSQPPLSGKQFF
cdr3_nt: TGTGCCAGCAGCCAGCCTCCTCTTAGCGGGAAGCAGTTCTTC